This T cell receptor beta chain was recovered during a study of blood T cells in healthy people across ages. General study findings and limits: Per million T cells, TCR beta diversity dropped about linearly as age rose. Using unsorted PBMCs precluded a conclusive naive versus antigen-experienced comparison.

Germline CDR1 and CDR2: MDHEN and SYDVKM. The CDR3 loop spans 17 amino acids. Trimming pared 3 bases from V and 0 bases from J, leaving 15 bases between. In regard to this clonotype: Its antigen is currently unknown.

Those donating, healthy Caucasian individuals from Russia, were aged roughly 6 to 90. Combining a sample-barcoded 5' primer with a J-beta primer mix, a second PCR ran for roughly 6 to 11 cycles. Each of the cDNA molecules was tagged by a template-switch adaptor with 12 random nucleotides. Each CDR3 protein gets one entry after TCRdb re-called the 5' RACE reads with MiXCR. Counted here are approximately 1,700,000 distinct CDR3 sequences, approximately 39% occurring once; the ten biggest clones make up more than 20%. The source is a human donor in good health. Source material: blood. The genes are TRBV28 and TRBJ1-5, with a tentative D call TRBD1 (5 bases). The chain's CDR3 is CASSFRGGPYSNQPQHF. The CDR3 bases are TGTGCCAGCAGTTTTCGTGGGGGACCCTATAGCAATCAGCCCCAGCATTTT.